The clone carrying this T cell receptor beta chain was counted ten times or more. Its antigen is not known. The sample originates from a study of T cell repertoires in cytomegalovirus infection. Study overall: HLA-B-restricted CMV epitopes that are well studied were used alongside recently identified HLA-C-restricted ones.

MiXCR, applied by TCRdb to the reads, yields one record per CDR3 protein. In the table there are around 71,000 distinct CDR3 sequences, 20% of which are singletons. This TCR came from a human donor in good health (CMV status not recorded). Some clones in this sample may be carry-over from other donors' samples. This specimen was CD8+ T cells from cultured PBMCs, taken from culture after CMV antigen stimulation.

The CDR3 bases are TGTGCCAGCTTCTTTGGGGAGCTGGGGAGCACAGATACGCAGTATTTT. Its translation: CASFFGELGSTDTQYF. The chain joins TRBV7-9 to TRBJ2-3; tentatively, D is TRBD2 (5 bases). V gave up 8 bases and J gave up 0 bases, with 18 bases separating them. CDR1 and CDR2 (germline): SEHNR, FQNEAQ (reference sequence). The CDR3 is 16 amino acids.